This T cell receptor beta chain stems from a study of shared clonotypes between healthy human individuals. As defined, naive CD8 cells were CD45RO-negative and positively selected for CCR7, with terminally differentiated effector memory CD45RA+ cells excluded. From germline, CDR1 is MNHNY and CDR2 SVGAGI (reference sequence). The CDR3 is made up of 12 amino acids. Sequencing was performed with immunoSEQ multiplex PCR; in TCRdb, only in-frame clones are kept and a portion is missing. Found here are around 640,000 clones, around 96% of them singletons; the top ten hold roughly 0.1%. This chain uses TRBV6-6 with TRBJ2-5; D not resolved. The end of the DNA aligns better with TRBJ2-7, so the J call may be wrong. Material for sequencing was naive CD8+ T cells sorted from blood. This TCR came from a woman in her thirties in good health. CDR3 in DNA: TGTGCCAGCAGTCCGTGGCCCTACGAGCAGTACTTC. Translated, it gives CASSPWPYEQYF.